The clone carrying this T cell receptor (beta chain) was detected once. V was trimmed by 6 bases and J by 2 bases, leaving 18 bases between them. Per germline, CDR1 MDHEN and CDR2 SYDVKM. This CDR3 has 16 residues. This specimen comes from a study of blood T cell repertoires in COVID-19. In the authors' workflow: By means of reference gene primer amplification, nucleated cell counts were estimated. Sequencing was performed with immunoSEQ multiplex PCR; in TCRdb, only in-frame clones are kept and a portion is missing. Clonal size and the V and J genes are those of that table, whereas D and trimming came from the DNA. The top ten clones hold around 4% of a sample with about 260,000 clones, around 80% of them seen once.

This sequence originates from a man aged 55 to 70 with acute or convalescent COVID-19. The chain combines TRBV28 with TRBJ2-3, with D possibly TRBD2 on 6 matching bases. Sequences were obtained from peripheral blood. CDR3 sequence: CASSRPGGGLTDTQYF. CDR3 nucleotide sequence: TGTGCCAGCAGCCGCCCCGGTGGAGGGCTCACAGATACGCAGTATTTT.